The T cell receptor beta chain under discussion was sequenced for a study of cytomegalovirus exposure and HLA in healthy donors. The CDR3 sequence is 13 residues long. The germline V gene encodes CDR1 WSHSY and CDR2 SAAADI. V lost 7 bases, J lost 5 bases, and 8 bases stayed unmatched. A single count supports this clone. Its target is not known. The PCR ran on 60 Vbeta and 13 Jbeta primers. Sequencing was performed with immunoSEQ multiplex PCR; in TCRdb, only in-frame clones are kept and a portion is missing. The table lists roughly 100,000 clones, around 74% of them singletons, with roughly 7% in the top ten. Study-wide results and limits: Later on, an analysis found that several of the most significant clusters appeared to be linked to common viral pathogens, which included parvovirus B19.

The origin of this receptor is a middle-aged man in good health and CMV-seropositive. The sample taken for sequencing was PBMCs. V usage is TRBV10-2 and J usage is TRBJ2-7; 7 bases map to TRBD2. The CDR3 DNA reads TGCGCCAGCAAGGCGGGAGATTATGACGAGCAGTACTTC. It is translated as CASKAGDYDEQYF.